Below, 9 T cell receptor beta chains from the same sample are listed, as sequenced in a study of blood T cell repertoires in COVID-19. The repertoire was sequenced with immunoSEQ multiplex PCR; TCRdb's copy has only in-frame clones and lacks some. The sample lists about 200,000 clones, roughly 82% occurring once. The material sequenced was PBMCs or T cells enriched from blood (not recorded which). The source of these receptors is a woman aged 55-69 years with acute COVID-19.

V usage is TRBV19 and J usage is TRBJ1-2; D unresolved. V lost 6 bases, J lost 4 bases, and 15 bases lay in between. This CDR3 comprises 14 residues. CDR1 LNHDA and CDR2 SQIVND come from the germline V gene (reference sequence). The CDR3 region is CASRPPAGLYGYTF. Written as DNA, the CDR3 is TGTGCCAGTAGACCCCCAGCAGGCCTCTATGGCTACACCTTC.

V usage is TRBV7-9 and J usage is TRBJ2-7; 7 bases are a match to TRBD2. Trimming removed 5 bases from V and 6 bases from J; junction bases left unmatched: 16. Per the germline V gene, CDR1 is SEHNR and CDR2 is FQNEAQ (reference sequence). The CDR3 has 16 amino acids. The CDR3 here is CASSLISGGSRIEQYF. CDR3 DNA: TGTGCCAGCAGCCTCATCTCAGGCGGGAGCAGGATCGAGCAGTACTTC.

V and J are TRBV7-8 and TRBJ1-2; 7 bases map to TRBD1. CDR1 is SGHVS and CDR2 is FQNEAQ in the germline V gene. The CDR3 has 14 residues. Germline trimming cut 1 base from V and 3 bases from J; bases unmatched to any gene: 2. As DNA, the CDR3 is TGTGCCAGCAGCTTAGGGGGGACAGACTATGGCTACACCTTC. This encodes CASSLGGTDYGYTF.

This clone was counted a single time. The chain couples TRBV5-1 to TRBJ2-7; D perhaps matches TRBD2 (5 bases). The V gene's germline CDR1 is SGHRS and CDR2 YFSETQ. V lost 1 base, J lost 4 bases, and 12 bases lay in between. The CDR3 is 14 residues long. The CDR3: CASSLLDYSYEQYF. The DNA for the CDR3 is TGCGCCAGCAGCTTGTTAGACTACAGTTACGAGCAGTACTTC.

The V and J genes are TRBV4-3 and TRBJ2-5; TRBD2 might be the D (6 bases). The CDR3 sequence is 13 residues long. V shed 3 bases and J shed 5 bases, with 10 bases lying between them. Germline-derived CDR1 and CDR2 are LGHNA and YSLEER. The CDR3 nucleotides are TGCGCCAGCAGCCAGACTGGGGGGGAGACCCAGTACTTC. Amino acids: CASSQTGGETQYF.

The V call is TRBV4-1, the J call TRBJ1-2; D call uncertain. This CDR3 contains 17 residues. Germline V gene sequence: CDR1 MGHRA, CDR2 YSYEKL. V was pared by 1 base and J by 4 bases, with 19 bases between. The CDR3 is CASSQGRAASPLYGYTF. The CDR3 DNA sequence: TGCGCCAGCAGCCAAGGGCGGGCAGCTAGTCCACTCTATGGCTACACCTTC.

The chain recombines TRBV30 with TRBJ1-2; 9 nucleotides agree with TRBD1. Germline lookup yields CDR1 GTSNPN and CDR2 SVGIG (reference sequence). With V trimmed by 3 bases and J by 0 bases, 2 bases remained unmatched. CDR3 length equals 14 residues. CDR3 sequence reads: CAWRDRGTNYGYTF. CDR3 DNA: TGTGCCTGGAGGGACAGGGGAACTAACTATGGCTACACCTTC.

This clone has just one count. The DNA for the CDR3 is TGTGCCACCAGCAGAGGACAGGGGAGGGGCTATGGCTACACCTTC. It yields the protein CATSRGQGRGYGYTF. This chain connects TRBV15 to TRBJ1-2, with 8 nucleotides matching TRBD1. The germline CDR1 and CDR2 sequences are LNHNV and YYDKDF (reference sequence). The V gene end was trimmed by 1 base and the J gene end by 4 bases; junction bases not matched to a gene: 5. This CDR3 has 15 amino acids.

This sequence joins TRBV7-8 and TRBJ1-5; D is undetermined. Germline CDR1 is SGHVS and CDR2 is FQNEAQ. CDR3 size: 14 residues. V was shortened by 3 bases and J by 3 bases, with 9 bases between the two germline ends. The CDR3 coding sequence is TGTGCCAGCAGCTTCGCCGGAGTCAATCAGCCCCAGCATTTT. This translates into CASSFAGVNQPQHF.